One T cell receptor (beta chain) is described in this entry. How the authors handled the data: Researchers report that nucleated cell counts were estimated from reference gene primer amplification. Sequencing used immunoSEQ multiplex PCR; TCRdb keeps in-frame clones, though not all of them. V and J calls and clone size are given by that table; D and trimming were obtained from the DNA. The data hold approximately 250,000 clones, with roughly 83% observed a single time. This entry comes from a study of blood T cell repertoires in COVID-19. For the study at large: Samples of COVID-19 (acute and convalescent) were obtained from the United States, Italy and Spain.

The length of the CDR3 is 14 residues. Germline-derived CDR1 and CDR2 are SEHNR and FQNEAQ (reference sequence). V was trimmed by 5 bases and J by 1 base, leaving 8 bases between them. What was sequenced was peripheral blood. The clonotype was recovered from a woman aged 80 or over with COVID-19, enrolled during active disease. This chain uses TRBV7-9 with TRBJ2-2; D might be TRBD2 (5 bases). CDR3 nucleotide sequence: TGTGCCAGCAGCCCACGGGGGAACACCGGGGAGCTGTTTTTT. It codes for CASSPRGNTGELFF.